The 5 T cell receptor beta chains presented below share a single source sample, sequenced in a study of resident and recirculating memory T cells in vitiligo. This table comes from immunoSEQ multiplex PCR, and its TCRdb copy is limited to in-frame clones, with some not included. Here the sample spans tens of thousands of clones, about 90% being singletons. The sample taken for sequencing was blood. Source of these receptors: a male donor with vitiligo.

The chain employs TRBV10-3 and TRBJ1-4, with D perhaps TRBD1 (5 bases). CDR1 and CDR2 (germline): ENHRY, SYGVKD. The CDR3 runs 16 residues. Trimming pared 6 bases from V and 5 bases from J, leaving 19 bases between. In DNA, the CDR3 is TGTGCCATCAGCGGGTCCACAGGAGGGGAAAATGAAAAACTGTTTTTT. This translates into CAISGSTGGENEKLFF.

The rearrangement joins TRBV28 to TRBJ1-5, with a tentative D call TRBD1 (6 bases). CDR3 size: 15 residues. Trimming left V 6 bases short and J 4 bases short, with 16 bases between. The germline V gene encodes CDR1 MDHEN and CDR2 SYDVKM. The CDR3 spells CASSPGQFPNQPQHF. The CDR3, as DNA: TGTGCCAGCAGCCCCGGACAGTTCCCTAATCAGCCCCAGCATTTT. Together with reference TRBV28 and TRBJ1-5, the CDR3 gives the full variable domain: DVKVTQSSRYLVKRTGEKVFLECVQDMDHENMFWYRQDPGLGLRLIYFSYDVKMKEKGDIPEGYSVSREKKERFSLILESASTNQTSMYLCASSPGQFPNQPQHFGDGTRLSIL.

CDR3 protein: CASSYLLAGANEQFF. The CDR3 DNA is TGTGCCAGCAGTTACCTACTAGCGGGAGCAAATGAGCAGTTCTTC. V usage is TRBV6-5 and J usage is TRBJ2-1, with 11 bases identical to TRBD2. Germline loops: CDR1 MNHEY, CDR2 SVGAGI. The trim removed 2 bases at V and 7 bases at J, leaving 4 bases unmatched. CDR3 size: 15 residues.

Worth noting for this clone: The identical CDR3 is also encoded by other nucleotide sequences in the sample. V usage is TRBV11-2 and J usage is TRBJ2-7, with D hard to call. This CDR3 comprises 14 residues. V lost 5 bases and J 1 base, leaving 12 bases between the germline ends. Germline CDR1 reads SGHAT; CDR2 reads FQNNGV. This CDR3 reads CASSLGHSSYEQYF. The CDR3 nucleotides are TGTGCCAGCAGCCTAGGGCACAGTTCCTACGAGCAGTACTTC.

This sequence joins TRBV9 and TRBJ2-1, with 7 bases that match TRBD2. J lost 5 bases, V lost 0 bases, and 5 bases had no gene match. Per the germline V gene, CDR1 is SGDLS and CDR2 is YYNGEE. The CDR3 contains 15 residues. The chain's CDR3 is CASSVGGRGDNEQFF. CDR3 DNA: TGTGCCAGCAGCGTAGGCGGGAGAGGCGACAATGAGCAGTTCTTC. Full variable domain (outside the CDR3, taken from reference TRBV9 and TRBJ2-1): DSGVTQTPKHLITATGQRVTLRCSPRSGDLSVYWYQQSLDQGLQFLIQYYNGEERAKGNILERFSAQQFPDLHSELNLSSLELGDSALYFCASSVGGRGDNEQFFGPGTRLTVL.